Detailed here is one TCR beta chain. Repertoires were generated with immunoSEQ multiplex PCR, while TCRdb's copy carries only in-frame clones and drops some. The sample holds roughly 230,000 clones, 80% to 90% seen once. Germline lookup yields CDR1 SGDLS and CDR2 YYNGEE. The CDR3 sequence is 14 residues long. The V segment lost 3 bases and the J segment 6 bases; nucleotides outside the gene matches: 4. The source of the sample is a study of blood T cell repertoires in COVID-19. Source material: PBMCs or T cells enriched from blood (not recorded which). This chain links TRBV9 with TRBJ2-1, with 9 bases matching TRBD2. The sequence came from a man aged 25 to 45 in a cohort exposed to, infected with or recovered from COVID-19 (not recorded which). The CDR3 region is CASSASAGGNEQFF. The CDR3, as DNA: TGTGCCAGCAGCGCTTCAGCGGGAGGCAATGAGCAGTTCTTC.